The following is a TCR beta chain sequence with its context. This clonotype was counted ten times or more. Its antigen remains undetermined. Base qualities are missing; no much larger clone stands one base away. Reading the label with the study, this specimen's time point is: patch test 2, 6 weeks after DPC sensitization. The meaning of the sample's treatment or condition label: therapeutic diphenylcyclopropenone sensitization with weekly scalp DPC. Blood at each patch-test visit was drawn before the patch test was applied. Eligible patients were aged 18 to 70, diagnosed with alopecia, deemed suitable for DPC therapy, and excluded if pregnant. Unfractionated whole blood was collected in Tempus Blood RNA tubes, and total RNA was extracted from that blood. This sample was taken from a study of human T cells and chemical hapten exposure (dated by TCRdb to about 2021). Concerning the study at large: For sensitization, 2% DPC in acetone was applied to a roughly 2 cm by roughly 2 cm area of upper inner arm skin. For TCR sequencing, blood came from about 28 alopecia patients at anywhere from one to four time points (pre-sensitization, 2, 6 and 24 weeks). Patient blood was sampled pre-sensitization (week 0) and at 2, 6 and about 24 weeks after DPC sensitization. In alopecia patients, the study followed how the peripheral blood TCR repertoire changed in vivo over primary and secondary sensitization to diphenylcyclopropenone (DPC), a hapten. Alopecia areata with under or over 50% scalp involvement, alopecia totalis and alopecia universalis were represented in the patient cohort, which was mostly female. Throughout the study period of around 25 weeks, patients also received therapeutic DPC doses to the scalp every week. Patch tests used Finn chambers with 0.01% DPC on the upper back, scored after 6 days by International Contact Dermatitis Research Group standards. Libraries were pooled for sequencing, and per-sample TCR yields varied mainly because of small differences in library volumes within the pool. Paper-wide results and their limitations: Expanded TCRs formed significantly more large CDR3 similarity clusters than pre-sensitization or healthy control sets, consistent with antigen-driven responses. A positive correlation was found between the number of PT1 expanded TCRs and patch test score, with significance reached at thresholds 8, 16 and 32 but not 4. The number of TCRs above 1 in 1000 frequency did not change with DPC sensitization; there was no evidence of global repertoire structure alterations. Alopecia, a presumed autoimmune disease, was present in all patients, so the immune response of the patients might differ from that of healthy individuals. After repeated subsampling, changes were observed in the strength of the expansion versus patch-test correlation and in the threshold at which the correlation became significant.

The protocol used for the library was RACE. Data came from a NextSeq 500. Library preparation attached unique molecular identifiers to individual cDNA molecules for quantitative, reproducible TCR counting. Each blood RNA sample was used to sequence both TCR alpha and TCR beta chains. The original pipeline was this. A median of approximately 96,000 TCRs per sample was observed, with a range of about 23,224 to 750,000. V, J and CDR3 annotation of the TCR reads was performed with the Decombinator software suite. For the PS versus PT1 abundance plots, all samples were subsampled to the same number of TCRs (28,000). TCRs were defined as expanded if absent before sensitization and observed at least eight times at the 2-week time point. TCRdb trimmed public reads at Q25 via fastp, called clones via MiXCR and kept in-frame beta chains. Rows with one shared CDR3 protein collapse into an entry with the most common genes and DNA. In this record, the V and J calls reflect TCRdb's handling and not the investigators' own analysis. The sample contains 85,000 or so distinct CDR3 sequences, around 10% of them found a single time. The ten biggest clones cover around 1.6% of the sample.

V ends up 4 bases short and J 1 base short, with an unmatched junction base count of 8. The germline V gene (reference sequence) provides CDR1 SEHNR and CDR2 FQNEAQ. The CDR3 holds 17 amino acids from the cysteine to the phenylalanine. This entry keeps only the CDR3 DNA: 51 bases, framed from base 1. The chain couples TRBV7-9 to TRBJ2-3; a stretch of 10 junction bases matches TRBD1. This TCR derives from a man between 18 and 29 years old with alopecia areata. Some clones in this sample may be carry-over from other donors' samples. The input for sequencing was whole blood, taken in connection with sensitization to the hapten diphenylcyclopropenone (DPC). The nucleotides read TGTGCCAGCAGCTCAGAGACAGGGGGCCTTCGCACAGATACGCAGTATTTT. It codes for CASSSETGGLRTDTQYF.